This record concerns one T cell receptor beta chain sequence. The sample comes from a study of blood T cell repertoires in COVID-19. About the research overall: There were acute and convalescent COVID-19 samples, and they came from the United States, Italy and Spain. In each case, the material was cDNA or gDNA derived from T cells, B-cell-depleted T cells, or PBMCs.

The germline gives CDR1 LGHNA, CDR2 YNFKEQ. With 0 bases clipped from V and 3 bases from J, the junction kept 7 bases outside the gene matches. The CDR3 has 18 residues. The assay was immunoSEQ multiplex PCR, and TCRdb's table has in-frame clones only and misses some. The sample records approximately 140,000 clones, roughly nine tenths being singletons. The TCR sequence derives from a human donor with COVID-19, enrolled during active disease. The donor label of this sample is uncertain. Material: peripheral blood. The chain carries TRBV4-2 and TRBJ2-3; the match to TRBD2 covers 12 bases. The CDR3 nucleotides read TGTGCCAGCAGCCAAGATATGACTAGCGGGAGTATAACAGATACGCAGTATTTT. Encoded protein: CASSQDMTSGSITDTQYF.